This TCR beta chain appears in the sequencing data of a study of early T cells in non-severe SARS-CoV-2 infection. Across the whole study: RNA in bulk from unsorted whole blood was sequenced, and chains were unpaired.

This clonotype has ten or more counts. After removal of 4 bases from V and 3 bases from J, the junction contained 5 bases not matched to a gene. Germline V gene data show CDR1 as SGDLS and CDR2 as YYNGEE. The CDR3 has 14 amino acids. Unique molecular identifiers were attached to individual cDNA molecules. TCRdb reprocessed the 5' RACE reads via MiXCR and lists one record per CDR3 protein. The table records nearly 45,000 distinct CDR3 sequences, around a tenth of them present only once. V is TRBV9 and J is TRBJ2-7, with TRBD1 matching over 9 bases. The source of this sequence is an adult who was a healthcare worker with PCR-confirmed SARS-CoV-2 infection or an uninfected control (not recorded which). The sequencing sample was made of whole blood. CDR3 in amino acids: CASSPGTGLYEQYF. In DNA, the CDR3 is TGTGCCAGCAGCCCCGGGACAGGGCTCTACGAGCAGTACTTC.